This TCR beta chain came from a study of spatial heterogeneity in lung cancer. Study overall: The study consistently detected more beta-chain than alpha-chain sequences.

This clonotype was seen many times. Each CDR3 protein is one row after TCRdb ran MiXCR on the 5' RACE reads. Of about 36,000 distinct CDR3 sequences detected, 5.2% appear once; the ten largest clones hold 25% to 30%. Time point indicated: sample taken at primary tumor resection. Extraction of whole RNA from tumor, nontumor lung or frozen PBMC preceded unsorted sequencing. V was cut by 3 bases and J by 4 bases, with 19 bases left in between. The CDR3 is made up of 16 amino acids. Germline CDR1 LGHDT, CDR2 YNNKEL (reference sequence). This sample comprised PBMCs, obtained at surgery. The V and J genes are TRBV3-1 and TRBJ2-7; D possibly matches TRBD1 or TRBD2 (5 bases each). This sequence originates from a female donor with early-stage non-small cell lung cancer. The CDR3 DNA reads as TGTGCCAGCAGCCAGGCCGTGGGTCAGGGACCTTACGAGCAGTACTTC. Translating gives CASSQAVGQGPYEQYF.